This T cell receptor beta chain derives from a study of blood T cell repertoires in COVID-19. This table comes from immunoSEQ multiplex PCR, and its TCRdb copy is limited to in-frame clones, with some not included. The data contain roughly 200,000 clones, roughly three quarters of them seen just once; the ten biggest clones take up roughly 12%. The CDR3 length is 16 residues. Per germline, CDR1 MGHRA and CDR2 YSYEKL. The trim removed 5 bases at V and 6 bases at J, leaving 12 bases unmatched. The clonotype was recovered from a woman of 80 years or more with COVID-19, enrolled during active disease. The chain couples TRBV4-1 to TRBJ2-3, with TRBD2 identical over 9 bases. Sequenced sample: peripheral blood. In nucleotides, the CDR3 is TGCGCCAGCAGCTACCCTGGCGGGAGGGCAGCCGATACGCAGTATTTT. This translates into CASSYPGGRAADTQYF.